The source of this T cell receptor (beta chain) is a study of control samples from healthy donors and cancer patients. Some clones are missing from TCRdb's copy, which holds only in-frame ones; the method was immunoSEQ multiplex PCR. The sample lists about 150,000 clones; about 94% were seen once. This CDR3 region has 13 residues. Losses at the gene ends were 10 bases for V and 3 bases for J; bases not matched to a gene: 5. The germline CDR1 and CDR2 sequences are KGHSH and LQKENI. Material: blood. The clonotype originates from a man between 35 and 55 years old in good health. The rearrangement links TRBV18 to TRBJ2-3, with 9 bases that match TRBD1. This CDR3 reads CATTGTGTDTQYF. The CDR3 region has the DNA TGTGCCACTACCGGGACAGGGACAGATACGCAGTATTTT.